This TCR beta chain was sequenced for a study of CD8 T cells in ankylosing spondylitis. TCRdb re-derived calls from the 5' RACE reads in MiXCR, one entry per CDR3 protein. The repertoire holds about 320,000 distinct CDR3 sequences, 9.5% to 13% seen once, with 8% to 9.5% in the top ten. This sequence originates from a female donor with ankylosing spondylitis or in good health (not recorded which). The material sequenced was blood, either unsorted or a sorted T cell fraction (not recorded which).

In nucleotides, the CDR3 is TGTGCCAGCAGTTTATCCGGGGTCGGGGGGGCCGATGAGCAGTTCTTC. It specifies CASSLSGVGGADEQFF. The gene calls are TRBV28 and TRBJ2-1; TRBD2 aligns across 8 bases. The CDR3 runs to 16 residues. The germline CDR1 and CDR2 sequences are MDHEN and SYDVKM. J was trimmed by 8 bases and V by 1 base; bases with no gene match: 10.